The 17 T cell receptor beta chains presented below share a single source sample, sequenced in a study of T cells after yellow fever vaccination. Via MiXCR, TCRdb re-called the 5' RACE reads, giving one row per CDR3 protein. Found here are hundreds of thousands of distinct CDR3 sequences, over 5% of them singletons; the top ten hold over 14%. The specimen comprised PBMCs, sampled 5 days after the yellow fever booster vaccination. The source is a man aged 30-40 years who received the YFV17D yellow fever vaccine.

This clonotype was seen repeatedly, ten times or more. V is TRBV18 and J is TRBJ2-1, with no clear D. Per the germline V gene, CDR1 is KGHSH and CDR2 is LQKENI. The CDR3 is 13 amino acids. V dropped 6 bases and J dropped 4 bases, with 10 bases sitting between them. The CDR3 sequence: CASSVARYNEQFF. The CDR3 DNA reads as TGTGCCAGCTCGGTGGCTCGATACAATGAGCAGTTCTTC.

This clonotype was detected many times. CDR3 protein: CASSFLGEQFF. DNA of the CDR3: TGTGCCAGCAGCTTTCTTGGAGAGCAGTTCTTC. V and J are TRBV7-6 and TRBJ2-1; D call uncertain. From germline, CDR1 is SGHVS and CDR2 FNYEAQ. The V gene lost 3 bases and the J gene lost 10 bases, with 7 bases spanning the gap. The CDR3 sequence is 11 residues long.

This clonotype was recorded at least ten times. The junction does not match germline at one end; this may be a read error. The chain's CDR3 is CASSLGASGYNEQFF. CDR3 in DNA: TGTGCCAGCAGCTTAGGTGCTAGCGGTTACAATGAGCAGTTCTTC. This rearrangement joins TRBV5-1 to TRBJ2-1, with 7 bases lining up with TRBD2. The CDR3 is 15 residues long. The germline gives CDR1 SGHRS, CDR2 YFSETQ.

This clonotype was seen ten or more times. This sequence joins TRBV20-1 and TRBJ1-1; possibly TRBD1 for D (5 bases). CDR3 length: 15 amino acids. Trimming cost V 4 bases and J 0 bases, with 15 bases left between them. Germline values: CDR1 DFQATT, CDR2 SNEGSKA (reference sequence). CDR3 sequence (DNA): TGCAGTGCTAAGGGACCAAGGTCTGTGAACACTGAAGCTTTCTTT. Translation gives CSAKGPRSVNTEAFF.

This clonotype has a handful of counts. The V and J genes are TRBV14 and TRBJ2-2, with D perhaps matching TRBD2 (5 bases). The length of the CDR3 is 15 residues. Germline lookup yields CDR1 SGHDN and CDR2 FVKESK. Trimming cost V 2 bases and J 4 bases, with 11 bases left between them. The CDR3 loop is CASSQLGVSTGELFF. The CDR3 nucleotides read TGTGCCAGCAGCCAATTGGGAGTTAGCACCGGGGAGCTGTTTTTT.

This chain joins TRBV20-1 and TRBJ2-2; 10 bases match TRBD1. Germline assignment: CDR1 DFQATT and CDR2 SNEGSKA (reference sequence). V trimming: 0 bases; J trimming: 5 bases; junction bases outside the gene matches: 3. The CDR3 has 15 amino acids. The CDR3 region is CSARDWTGGTGELFF. The CDR3, as DNA: TGCAGTGCTAGAGATTGGACAGGGGGAACCGGGGAGCTGTTTTTT.

This clonotype was counted only a few times. The chain has TRBV18 and TRBJ1-1, with D tentatively TRBD1 (5 bases). V was pared by 3 bases and J by 6 bases, with 17 bases between. There are 15 residues in the CDR3. Germline CDR1 KGHSH, CDR2 LQKENI. CDR3 nucleotides: TGTGCCAGCTCACCGGACCGGGGCGTCGGAGCTGAAGCTTTCTTT. This translates into CASSPDRGVGAEAFF.

The chain links TRBV12-3 or TRBV12-4 to TRBJ2-3, with 9 bases fitting TRBD1. V lost 7 bases, J lost 3 bases, and 11 bases stayed unmatched. The CDR3 has 16 residues. DNA for the CDR3: TGTGCCAGCACCTATTGGGGGACAGGGTCGACAGATACGCAGTATTTT. Its protein is CASTYWGTGSTDTQYF.

This clonotype was picked up a small number of times. The J gene is TRBJ2-1, the V gene TRBV29-1; either TRBD1 or TRBD2 may supply D (5 bases each). The CDR3 loop spans 13 amino acids. V shed 3 bases and J shed 7 bases, with 13 bases lying between them. CDR1 SQVTM and CDR2 ANQGSEA come from the germline V gene. CDR3 sequence: CSVEGQGGNEQFF. The CDR3, as DNA: TGCAGCGTTGAGGGGCAGGGCGGGAATGAGCAGTTCTTC.

A few counts support this clonotype. The chain links TRBV12-3 or TRBV12-4 to TRBJ2-2; 9 nucleotides match TRBD2. The CDR3 sequence is 16 residues long. The V gene end was trimmed by 1 base and the J gene end by 8 bases; junction bases not matched to a gene: 8. The CDR3 nucleotides read TGTGCCAGCAGTTTAGGACTAGCGGACCCTAGGGGGGAGCTGTTTTTT. Protein: CASSLGLADPRGELFF.

This clonotype was seen repeatedly, ten times or more. The V call is TRBV5-5, the J call TRBJ2-2; maybe TRBD1 (6 bases). Germline V gene data show CDR1 as SGHKS and CDR2 as YYEKEE (reference sequence). V was clipped by 1 base and J by 4 bases, with 8 bases between them. The CDR3 runs 14 residues. CDR3 region: CASSLSGVTGELFF. CDR3 coding DNA: TGTGCCAGCAGCTTGTCAGGGGTCACCGGGGAGCTGTTTTTT.

This chain uses TRBV10-3 with TRBJ2-5; D unclear. The V gene's germline CDR1 is ENHRY and CDR2 SYGVKD. This CDR3 has 12 amino acids. V was pared by 4 bases and J by 2 bases, with 5 bases between. CDR3 sequence reads: CAISGGQETQYF. The DNA for the CDR3 is TGTGCCATCAGTGGTGGACAAGAGACCCAGTACTTC.

This clonotype was observed at least ten times. V gene TRBV20-1 combines with J gene TRBJ1-1; D call uncertain. V was cut by 0 bases and J by 1 base, with 9 bases left in between. Germline lookup yields CDR1 DFQATT and CDR2 SNEGSKA (reference sequence). The CDR3 covers 14 residues. In DNA form, the CDR3 reads TGCAGTGCTAGAGACCCTGGATGGAACACTGAAGCTTTCTTT. Amino acids: CSARDPGWNTEAFF.

The J gene is TRBJ1-1, the V gene TRBV30, with D unclear. Germline CDR1 and CDR2: GTSNPN and SVGIG (reference sequence). Trimming cost V 3 bases and J 1 base, with 9 bases left between them. CDR3 length: 13 amino acids. The CDR3 reads CAWRRHRNTEAFF. The CDR3 DNA sequence: TGTGCCTGGAGGAGGCACAGGAACACTGAAGCTTTCTTT.

There are a few counts of this clonotype. For the CDR3, the DNA is TGTGCCAGCAGCCCCTGGACCGATTCCTACGAGCAGTACTTC. This gives the protein CASSPWTDSYEQYF. The gene calls are TRBV7-2 and TRBJ2-7; D unclear. From germline, CDR1 is SGHTA and CDR2 FQGNSA. This CDR3 is built from 14 residues. Trimming stripped 5 bases from V and 1 base from J, with 12 bases between. Looking up the rest from reference TRBV7-2 and TRBJ2-7 gives the full variable domain: GAGVSQSPSNKVTEKGKDVELRCDPISGHTALYWYRQSLGQGLEFLIYFQGNSAPDKSGLPSDRFSAERTGGSVSTLTIQRTQQEDSAVYLCASSPWTDSYEQYFGPGTRLTVT.

This clonotype was observed at least ten times. This chain uses TRBV20-1 with TRBJ1-1; D is undetermined. Germline CDR1 reads DFQATT; CDR2 reads SNEGSKA (reference sequence). This CDR3 has 12 residues. The V and J ends lost 6 bases and 4 bases respectively, with 12 bases between them. CDR3 in amino acids: CSASTPFTEAFF. CDR3 coding DNA: TGCAGTGCATCCACACCGTTCACTGAAGCTTTCTTT.

On this clonotype itself: The CDR3 does not end in the conserved phenylalanine or tryptophan, so this is likely a read error. V gene TRBV6-1 combines with J gene TRBJ2-7; TRBD1 aligns across 7 bases. The length of the CDR3 is 14 residues. Germline assignment: CDR1 MNHNS and CDR2 SASEGT. Trimming at V came to 8 bases and at J to 0 bases, leaving 7 bases not matched to a gene. The CDR3 region is CASFRDSSSYEQYY. The CDR3 DNA follows: TGTGCCAGCTTCCGGGACAGTAGCTCCTACGAGCAGTACTAC.